This T cell receptor beta chain derives from a study of molecular identifiers for immune sequencing clone quantification. CDR3 length: 12 residues. Per germline, CDR1 SGHRS and CDR2 YFSETQ. Trimming took 4 bases from V and 1 from J, leaving 5 bases between them. Ten or more counts support this clonotype. TCRdb reanalysed the PCR reads using MiXCR and keeps one entry per CDR3 protein. This sample carries 400,000 to 600,000 distinct CDR3 sequences, around 21% of them seen once, and the ten largest clones take 0.7% to 0.95%. The clonotype originates from a human donor in good health. Some libraries in this study had Jurkat cell RNA spiked in. Material for sequencing was naive CD8+ T cells from blood, with Jurkat cell RNA spiked in. Subset denoted: FACS-sorted CD8+CD4-CCR7+CD45RA+ naive T cells. The rearrangement uses TRBV5-1 and TRBJ1-1; D not resolved. This chain's CDR3 is CASSVPNTEAFF. Written as DNA, the CDR3 is TGCGCCAGCAGCGTGCCGAACACTGAAGCTTTCTTT.